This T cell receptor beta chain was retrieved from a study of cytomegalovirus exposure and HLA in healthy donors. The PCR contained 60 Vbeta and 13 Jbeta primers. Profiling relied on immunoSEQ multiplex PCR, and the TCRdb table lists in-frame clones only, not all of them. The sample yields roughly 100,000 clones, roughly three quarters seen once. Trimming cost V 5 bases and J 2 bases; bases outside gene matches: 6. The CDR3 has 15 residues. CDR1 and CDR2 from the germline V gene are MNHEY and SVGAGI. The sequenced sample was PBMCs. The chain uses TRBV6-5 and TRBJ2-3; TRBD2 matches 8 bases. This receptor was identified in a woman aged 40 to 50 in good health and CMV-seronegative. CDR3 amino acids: CASSPWREVTDTQYF. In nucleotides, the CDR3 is TGTGCCAGCAGTCCCTGGCGGGAGGTCACAGATACGCAGTATTTT.